These T cell receptor beta chains were read from a single sample in a study of T-cell memory formation after mild COVID-19. One entry per CDR3 protein results from TCRdb running MiXCR on the 5' RACE reads. The sample shows 250,000 to 300,000 distinct CDR3 sequences, around 15% of them seen only once. Sample: PBMCs or a T cell subset sorted from them (not recorded which). Receptor source: a man between 18 and 29 years old who had mild COVID-19 (a few samples of this study predate the infection). Cell type and time point are not known. Each CDR3 is given with its conserved first and last residue. The order of the fields is V gene, clone size, D gene, J gene, CDR3 DNA, CDR3 protein. A D gene is named only where the DNA matches it firmly. Clone size is shown for a subset of rows, as once, few, many or a class of expanded clone.

>TRBV12-3/TRBV12-4|many|-|TRBJ2-1
TGTGCCAGCAGTTTAGCGGGGAATGAGCAGTTCTTC
CASSLAGNEQFF
>TRBV7-9|few|-|TRBJ1-2
TGTGCCAGCCAGGTCGGACCCCTTACCTGCACCTTC
CASQVGPLTCTF
>TRBV18|few|TRBD2|TRBJ2-1
TGTGCCAGCTCACCCCCGGCGGGGGGGCACAATGAGCAGTTCTTC
CASSPPAGGHNEQFF
>TRBV24-1|-|-|TRBJ1-2
TGTGCCACCAGTGATAACTATGGCTACACCTTC
CATSDNYGYTF
>TRBV7-2|many|-|TRBJ1-2
TGTGCCAGCAGCTTAGCGCGCAGCCATGCCTATGGCTACACCTTC
CASSLARSHAYGYTF
>TRBV5-1|-|-|TRBJ2-2
TGCGCCAGCAGCTTGGGGGGATCGGCCGGGGAGCTGTTTTTT
CASSLGGSAGELFF
>TRBV10-3|many|-|TRBJ1-3
TGTGCCATCAGTGTCATGGGTACCTCTGGAAACACCATATATTTT
CAISVMGTSGNTIYF
>TRBV15|-|-|TRBJ2-5
TGTGCCACCAGCAGAGTGGTAGCGTACCAAGAGACCCAGTACTTC
CATSRVVAYQETQYF
>TRBV6-2/TRBV6-3|-|TRBD1|TRBJ1-4
TGTGCCAGCAGTTCCCCTGGGACAGGAGGAGCGACTAATGAAAAACTGTTTTTT
CASSSPGTGGATNEKLFF
>TRBV6-5|few|TRBD1|TRBJ2-3
TGTGCCAGCAGACGGGACAGCTTAACAGATACGCAGTATTTT
CASRRDSLTDTQYF
>TRBV6-5|-|-|TRBJ1-5
TGTGCCAGCGGAGGGATGGGGCAGCCCCAGCATTTT
CASGGMGQPQHF
>TRBV7-9|-|-|TRBJ2-6
TGTGCCAGCAGCTTAGGAGTCAAGGGGATACTAGTCTCTCTCTCTGGGGCCAACGTCCTGACTTTC
CASSLGVKGILVSLSGANVLTF
>TRBV11-2|few|-|TRBJ1-1
TGTGCCAGCAGCTTAGTCCGCGGGAGGAACACTGAAGCTTTCTTT
CASSLVRGRNTEAFF
>TRBV7-9|few|TRBD2|TRBJ2-7
TGTGCCAGCAGCAGTAGCGGGGGCGGAAGCTACGAGCAGTACTTC
CASSSSGGGSYEQYF
>TRBV7-9|once|-|TRBJ1-2
TGTGCCAGCAGCCTACAGGGCCATGGCTACACCTTC
CASSLQGHGYTF
>TRBV14|-|-|TRBJ1-1
TGTGCCAGCAGCCAAGGCGCCGGTAACACTGAAGCTTTCTTT
CASSQGAGNTEAFF
>TRBV6-6|-|-|TRBJ2-7
TGTGCCAGCAGTTACTCGAGGTACGAGCAGTACTTC
CASSYSRYEQYF
>TRBV7-8|few|-|TRBJ2-5
TGTGCCAGCAGCTTAAAGTTGGTGGAAGAGACCCAGTACTTC
CASSLKLVEETQYF
>TRBV11-2|few|TRBD2|TRBJ2-3
TGTGCCAGCAGCTTAGAGCAGCGGGGGGTCGGGATGGATACGCAGTATTTT
CASSLEQRGVGMDTQYF
>TRBV4-3|-|-|TRBJ2-2
TGCGCCAGCAGCCAATCGAATTGGGACTCGGACACCGGGGAGCTGTTTTTT
CASSQSNWDSDTGELFF
>TRBV6-6|few|-|TRBJ2-5
TGTGCCAGCAGTTCACTCGACAGGACCTTCCAAGAGACCCAGTACTTC
CASSSLDRTFQETQYF
>TRBV11-2|-|TRBD2|TRBJ2-1
TGTGCCTCAAGTAGCGGGGGCTTGCCGACCCGTAGGGATGAGCAGTTCTTC
CASSSGGLPTRRDEQFF